This is a list of T cell receptor beta chains from one sample in a study of T cells in Graves' hyperthyroidism and ophthalmopathy. MiXCR, run by TCRdb on the multiplex PCR reads, gives a single entry per CDR3 protein. The sample carries roughly 550,000 distinct CDR3 sequences, roughly 15% recorded once. Sequencing input: blood. These receptors were obtained from a woman in her thirties with Graves' ophthalmopathy. Each CDR3 is given with its conserved first and last residue. D genes are given only for firm matches. The size field is filled for only some rows; it gives once, few, many or a size class.

j_call clone_size v_call d_call cdr3_nt cdr3_aa
TRBJ1-1 . TRBV10-3 TRBD1 TGTGCCATCAGTGAGTCGGGACAGGAGATCATGAACACTGAAGCTTTCTTT CAISESGQEIMNTEAFF
TRBJ2-4 many TRBV7-2 . TGTGCCAGCAGCTTATTAGCGTTTAAAAACATTCAGTACTTC CASSLLAFKNIQYF
TRBJ2-2 . TRBV10-3 TRBD2 TGTGCCATCAGTGAAAAAGCGGGAGTCGGGTCCGGGGAGCTGTTTTTT CAISEKAGVGSGELFF
TRBJ1-2 many TRBV28 . TGTGCCAGCAGTCCGGACGTCCATGGCTACACCTTC CASSPDVHGYTF
TRBJ2-7 . TRBV6-1 . TGTGCCAGCAGTGACGACTACTACGAGCAGTACTTC CASSDDYYEQYF
TRBJ1-2 many TRBV20-1 . TGCAGTGCGCGGGGTGCCCGATTAGATAACTATGGCTACACCTTC CSARGARLDNYGYTF
TRBJ1-2 many TRBV28 . TGTGCCAGCACGACGATTTCTAACTATGGCTACACCTTC CASTTISNYGYTF
TRBJ1-1 . TRBV5-1 . TGCGCCAGCAGCTTGCGTTTTAGGGCGGAGAAGGGCGACACTGAAGCTTTCTTT CASSLRFRAEKGDTEAFF
TRBJ2-2 many TRBV6-2/TRBV6-3 TRBD2 TGTGCCAGCAGCCGCCTGGGACTAGCGGGAGCGAGGGTGAACACCGGGGAGCTGTTTTTT CASSRLGLAGARVNTGELFF
TRBJ2-3 many TRBV20-1 . TGCAGTGCTTCCGGCGGCGGAAGCAGTCCAGATACGCAGTATTTT CSASGGGSSPDTQYF
TRBJ1-2 many TRBV3-1 . TGTGCCAGCAGCCAGGCTAGATCGGCAGGGATCTATGGCTACACCTTC CASSQARSAGIYGYTF
TRBJ2-1 many TRBV11-2 TRBD1 TGTGCCAGCAGCACAGGGGTAATTAATGAGCAGTTCTTC CASSTGVINEQFF
TRBJ1-5 few TRBV25-1 TRBD1 TGTGCCAGCAGTGAAAGACAGGGCTTCTGGCCCCAGCATTTT CASSERQGFWPQHF
TRBJ1-2 many TRBV30 . TGTGCCTGGGGGCGTGCAGGCAACTATGGCTACACCTTC CAWGRAGNYGYTF
TRBJ2-1 . TRBV30 . TGTGCCTGGAGTGTACGCGGCGGAAACAATGAGCAGTTCTTC CAWSVRGGNNEQFF
TRBJ2-7 many TRBV6-1 TRBD1 TGTGCCAGCAGAAACACAGGGGCGGGTAGAGAGCAGTACTTC CASRNTGAGREQYF
TRBJ1-1 few TRBV12-5 . TGTGCTAGTGGTCTGGACAGTTTTTCTGAAGCTTTCTTT CASGLDSFSEAFF
TRBJ2-3 many TRBV28 . TGTGCCAGCAGTTTGGGGGGCGCTGGAGATACGCAGTATTTT CASSLGGAGDTQYF
TRBJ2-7 . TRBV19 . TGTGCCACTGACCACGGCTACGAGCAGTACTTC CATDHGYEQYF
TRBJ2-7 many TRBV7-2 . TGTGCCAGCAGCTCAGCCGGGACATCGGTTTTCTACGAGCAGTACTTC CASSSAGTSVFYEQYF
TRBJ2-7 . TRBV12-3/TRBV12-4 . TGTGCCAGCAGTTTGCAGGGCCCGTCCTACGAGCAGTACTTC CASSLQGPSYEQYF
TRBJ2-2 few TRBV30 TRBD2 TGTGCCTGGACCTTGGGGGCGGGAGGGCCAACCGGGGAGCTGTTTTTT CAWTLGAGGPTGELFF
TRBJ1-1 few TRBV6-1 . TGTGCCAGCAGTGTCTACGGGAACACTGAAGCTTTCTTT CASSVYGNTEAFF
TRBJ1-3 few TRBV18 TRBD1 TGTGCCAGCTCAGGCGGGACAGCTGGAAACACCATATATTTT CASSGGTAGNTIYF
TRBJ2-7 few TRBV30 . TGTGCCTGGAGACGAAGGGACGCGTACGAGCAGTACTTC CAWRRRDAYEQYF
TRBJ2-1 many TRBV12-3/TRBV12-4 . TGTGCCAGCAGTTTCTACGGGAGAGACGCCTACAATGAGCAGTTCTTC CASSFYGRDAYNEQFF
TRBJ2-5 . TRBV4-3 TRBD2 TGCGCCAGCAGCCAAGCCGGACTAGCGGACGACCAAGAGACCCAGTACTTC CASSQAGLADDQETQYF
TRBJ2-1 many TRBV7-3 . TGTGCCAGCAGCTTACAAGGGATGCACAATGAGCAGTTCTTC CASSLQGMHNEQFF
TRBJ2-5 . TRBV20-1 TRBD1 TGCAGTGCCCCCGAGGCAGGGGGCGTCGAGACCCAGTACTTC CSAPEAGGVETQYF
TRBJ2-7 many TRBV13 TRBD1 TGTGCCAGCAGCCTTGCAGGGGGTTGGAACGAGCAGTACTTC CASSLAGGWNEQYF